Following are 26 T cell receptor beta chains from one sample sequenced in a study of cytomegalovirus exposure and HLA in healthy donors. Primers included in the PCR were 60 Vbeta and 13 Jbeta primers. The table came from immunoSEQ multiplex PCR; TCRdb's copy has only in-frame clones and leaves some out. The sample lists 200,000 or so clones, around 86% occurring once. Sequenced material: PBMCs. These receptors were taken from a woman in her forties or fifties in good health and CMV-seropositive.

The V call is TRBV19, the J call TRBJ2-7; D is possibly TRBD2 (6 bases). Looked up from germline, CDR1 is LNHDA and CDR2 is SQIVND (reference sequence). The V end was cut by 5 bases, the J end by 5 bases, with 13 bases between. The CDR3 spans 13 residues. CDR3 sequence: CASSAMGGNEQYF. CDR3 coding DNA: TGTGCCAGTAGTGCCATGGGGGGAAACGAGCAGTACTTC.

The V call is TRBV6-5, the J call TRBJ2-5, with a weak D call TRBD2 (5 bases). Germline V CDR1 and CDR2: MNHEY, SVGAGI. The CDR3 extends over 15 amino acids. The V gene lost 8 bases and the J gene lost 0 bases, with 16 bases spanning the gap. The CDR3 loop reads CASARNPGNQETQYF. The CDR3 DNA reads TGTGCCAGCGCCCGGAATCCGGGGAACCAAGAGACCCAGTACTTC.

This rearrangement joins TRBV2 to TRBJ2-3, with 14 bases fitting TRBD2. Trimming took 7 bases from V and 6 from J; bases not matched to a gene: 6. Germline V gene data show CDR1 as SNHLY and CDR2 as FYNNEI. The CDR3 consists of 15 residues. The chain's CDR3 is CASTPRLAGGDTQYF. The CDR3 region has the DNA TGTGCCAGCACCCCCCGACTAGCGGGAGGGGATACGCAGTATTTT.

The gene calls are TRBV5-6 and TRBJ2-5; 7 bases line up with TRBD1. The CDR3 consists of 14 residues. Germline CDR1 reads SGHDT; CDR2 reads YYEEEE. The junction had 6 bases not matched to a gene; V was cut back by 2 bases and J by 5 bases. CDR3 in DNA: TGTGCCAGCAGCTTACAGGGGATCATGGAGACCCAGTACTTC. Translating gives CASSLQGIMETQYF.

CDR3 in amino acids: CASSLGQGGEKLFF. In DNA, the CDR3 is TGTGCCAGCAGCTTGGGACAGGGAGGGGAAAAACTGTTTTTT. The rearrangement links TRBV7-9 to TRBJ1-4, with 9 bases that match TRBD1. Trimming cost V 3 bases and J 8 bases; bases outside gene matches: 4. CDR3 size: 14 residues. Germline V gene data show CDR1 as SEHNR and CDR2 as FQNEAQ (reference sequence).

This clone was counted a single time. V is TRBV2 and J is TRBJ1-2; D gene ambiguous. The CDR3 contains 13 residues. Trimming left V 3 bases short and J 6 bases short, with 11 bases between. Germline CDR1 and CDR2: SNHLY and FYNNEI. CDR3 region: CASSDPGWNGYTF. CDR3 DNA sequence: TGTGCCAGCAGTGACCCCGGGTGGAATGGCTACACCTTC.

The rearrangement links TRBV19 to TRBJ2-7; 10 bases align to TRBD2. Losses at the gene ends were 5 bases for V and 4 bases for J; bases not matched to a gene: 5. CDR1 and CDR2 from the germline V gene are LNHDA and SQIVND (reference sequence). CDR3 length: 14 residues. Here the CDR3 reads CASSPPSGSYEQYF. The CDR3 region has the DNA TGTGCCAGTAGTCCACCTAGCGGGAGTTACGAGCAGTACTTC.

This clone was recorded once. Here the CDR3 omits its conserved ending phenylalanine or tryptophan, so a read error is the likely source. The rearrangement joins TRBV11-3 to TRBJ1-1; TRBD1 is a possible D gene (6 bases). The CDR3 loop spans 14 amino acids. Germline V lookup: CDR1 SGHNT, CDR2 YENEEA. Trimming took off 2 bases at V and 3 bases at J, with 10 bases between the two ends. The chain's CDR3 is CASSLRGKDTEAFL. CDR3 nucleotides: TGTGCCAGCAGCTTAAGGGGGAAGGACACTGAAGCTTTCCTT.

The genes are TRBV4-1 and TRBJ2-7; tentative D call: TRBD1 (5 bases). The germline gives CDR1 MGHRA, CDR2 YSYEKL. The CDR3 length is 15 residues. V dropped 1 base and J dropped 6 bases, with 16 bases sitting between them. The CDR3 nucleotides read TGCGCCAGCAGCCAAGGTCAAGGAGCAGGGATCGAGCAGTACTTC. This translates into CASSQGQGAGIEQYF.

The genes are TRBV10-3 and TRBJ2-2; perhaps TRBD2 as D (5 bases). V was pared by 2 bases and J by 4 bases, with 11 bases between. There are 15 residues in the CDR3. Germline CDR1 and CDR2: ENHRY and SYGVKD. The CDR3 sequence is CAISEPGKVTGELFF. The CDR3, as DNA: TGTGCCATCAGTGAGCCGGGAAAGGTCACCGGGGAGCTGTTTTTT.

The rearrangement joins TRBV6-5 to TRBJ1-1; 8 bases match TRBD1. This CDR3 is 14 amino acids long. The ends lost 2 bases at V and 4 bases at J; junction bases unmatched: 3. CDR1 and CDR2 (germline): MNHEY, SVGAGI. The CDR3 nucleotides are TGTGCCAGCAGTTACAGGGACAGGTCCACTGAAGCTTTCTTT. As protein: CASSYRDRSTEAFF.

This chain links TRBV7-2 with TRBJ1-1; D is possibly TRBD1 (5 bases). V was pared by 3 bases and J by 0 bases, with 14 bases between. CDR3 size: 16 residues. Germline CDR1 and CDR2: SGHTA and FQGNSA. CDR3 sequence reads: CASSLGQGRVNTEAFF. As DNA, the CDR3 is TGTGCCAGCAGCTTGGGTCAGGGTCGCGTGAACACTGAAGCTTTCTTT.

V usage is TRBV28 and J usage is TRBJ1-2; 7 nucleotides align to TRBD1. This CDR3 contains 13 residues. The V and J ends lost 8 bases and 5 bases, in that order; junction bases with no gene match: 8. Germline V gene data show CDR1 as MDHEN and CDR2 as SYDVKM. The CDR3 region is CASRDSGSYGYTF. DNA for the CDR3: TGTGCCAGCCGGGACAGCGGGTCTTATGGCTACACCTTC.

The V gene is TRBV7-2, the J gene TRBJ2-7; 11 positions agree with TRBD2. Germline CDR1 SGHTA, CDR2 FQGNSA. The CDR3 sequence is 16 residues long. V dropped 2 bases and J dropped 3; count of bases not matched to a gene: 6. The CDR3 coding sequence is TGTGCCAGCAGCTTAACTAGCGGGGGTCAGAACTACGAGCAGTACTTC. Its protein product is CASSLTSGGQNYEQYF.

CDR3 nucleotide sequence: TGTGCCAGCAGCCCGGGAAGCGGGAGGGTAGATACGCAGTATTTT. This sequence encodes CASSPGSGRVDTQYF. The genes are TRBV7-2 and TRBJ2-3, with TRBD2 matching 10 bases. The germline V gene encodes CDR1 SGHTA and CDR2 FQGNSA. With 5 bases clipped from V and 5 bases from J, the junction kept 7 bases outside the gene matches. The length of the CDR3 is 15 residues.

Notes on this clone: The same CDR3 is also encoded by other DNA sequences in this sample. The V call is TRBV7-2, the J call TRBJ1-6; 7 bases are a match to TRBD1. This CDR3 has 14 amino acids. V gave up 1 base and J gave up 10 bases; unmatched junction bases: 4. The germline V gene encodes CDR1 SGHTA and CDR2 FQGNSA. The CDR3 spells CASSLEQGRSPLHF. CDR3 in DNA: TGTGCCAGCAGCTTAGAACAGGGGCGATCACCCCTCCACTTT.

The J gene is TRBJ2-7, the V gene TRBV20-1; D possibly corresponds to TRBD1 (5 bases). The CDR3 has 10 residues. Per germline, CDR1 DFQATT and CDR2 SNEGSKA (reference sequence). V was shortened by 5 bases and J by 8 bases, with 10 bases between the two germline ends. The CDR3 spells CSAGAEKQYF. The DNA for the CDR3 is TGCAGTGCTGGGGCCGAGAAGCAGTACTTC.

The chain couples TRBV9 to TRBJ2-1, with 14 bases that match TRBD2. With V trimmed by 4 bases and J by 0 bases, 12 bases remained unmatched. The CDR3 runs to 20 residues. Germline CDR1 SGDLS, CDR2 YYNGEE. CDR3 in amino acids: CASSPSGTSGSLSSYNEQFF. The DNA of the CDR3 is TGTGCCAGCAGCCCCTCCGGGACTAGCGGGAGCCTAAGCTCCTACAATGAGCAGTTCTTC. Combining the CDR3 with reference TRBV9 and TRBJ2-1 gives the whole variable domain DSGVTQTPKHLITATGQRVTLRCSPRSGDLSVYWYQQSLDQGLQFLIQYYNGEERAKGNILERFSAQQFPDLHSELNLSSLELGDSALYFCASSPSGTSGSLSSYNEQFFGPGTRLTVL.

J is TRBJ2-1 and V is TRBV7-2; no reliable D call. This CDR3 has 15 residues. Germline-derived CDR1 and CDR2 are SGHTA and FQGNSA. Trimming cost V 1 base and J 7 bases, with 14 bases left between them. CDR3 region: CASSLDAGFGNEQFF. CDR3 coding DNA: TGTGCCAGCAGCTTAGATGCCGGGTTCGGGAATGAGCAGTTCTTC.

This chain links TRBV19 with TRBJ2-2; D remains unclear. Germline V gene lookup returns CDR1 LNHDA and CDR2 SQIVND (reference sequence). The germline V and J ends were trimmed by 8 bases and 9 bases, with 16 bases remaining between them. The length of the CDR3 is 13 residues. Here the CDR3 DNA reads TGTGCCAGTGCACATAGCCAATCCCGGGAGCTGTTTTTT. Protein: CASAHSQSRELFF.

V is TRBV6-5 and J is TRBJ1-1, with D unresolved. V lost 2 bases to trimming and J lost 1 base, with 8 bases between them. This CDR3 is built from 14 residues. CDR1 MNHEY and CDR2 SVGAGI come from the germline V gene. The CDR3 DNA reads TGTGCCAGCAGTTACGACTGGCGGAACACTGAAGCTTTCTTT. It is translated as CASSYDWRNTEAFF.

The chain is built from TRBV10-3 and TRBJ2-3; 8 nucleotides align to TRBD1. Unmatched junction bases numbered 10, after V lost 10 bases and J lost 1 base. The germline V gene has CDR1 ENHRY and CDR2 SYGVKD. The CDR3 runs to 15 residues. The CDR3 loop reads CATKTEDRGTDTQYF. In nucleotides, the CDR3 is TGTGCCACCAAGACAGAGGACAGGGGCACAGATACGCAGTATTTT.

The V and J genes are TRBV5-5 and TRBJ2-5, with 8 bases lining up with TRBD1. This CDR3 spans 13 amino acids. J gave up 2 bases and V 7 bases, and 4 bases lay outside the gene matches. The V gene's germline CDR1 is SGHKS and CDR2 YYEKEE (reference sequence). Here the CDR3 DNA reads TGTGCCAGCGACAGGGGAGGTCAAGAGACCCAGTACTTC. This sequence encodes CASDRGGQETQYF.

There are a few counts of this clone. This chain connects TRBV15 to TRBJ2-7, with 7 bases aligning to TRBD1. The junction had 10 bases not matched to a gene; V was cut back by 2 bases and J by 3 bases. This CDR3 is built from 16 residues. Looked up from germline, CDR1 is LNHNV and CDR2 is YYDKDF (reference sequence). CDR3 nucleotide sequence: TGTGCCACCAGCAGATGGGACAGAGGATCGTACTACGAGCAGTACTTC. As protein: CATSRWDRGSYYEQYF.

J is TRBJ2-5 and V is TRBV5-1; 7 nucleotides match TRBD1. Germline loops: CDR1 SGHRS, CDR2 YFSETQ. The V gene end was trimmed by 4 bases and the J gene end by 5 bases; junction bases not matched to a gene: 11. The CDR3 has 15 amino acids. The CDR3 coding sequence is TGCGCCAGCAGCCCCCCCGCAGGGGGTGAGGAGACCCAGTACTTC. The encoded protein is CASSPPAGGEETQYF.

The chain uses TRBV7-9 and TRBJ2-5; 8 positions agree with TRBD2. The J call may be in error: the DNA end matches TRBJ2-7 better. CDR1 is SEHNR, CDR2 FQNEAQ, per germline (reference sequence). CDR3 length: 14 amino acids. The chain's CDR3 is CASSLGGRPYEQYF. For the CDR3, the DNA is TGTGCCAGCAGCTTAGGCGGGAGGCCCTACGAGCAGTACTTC.